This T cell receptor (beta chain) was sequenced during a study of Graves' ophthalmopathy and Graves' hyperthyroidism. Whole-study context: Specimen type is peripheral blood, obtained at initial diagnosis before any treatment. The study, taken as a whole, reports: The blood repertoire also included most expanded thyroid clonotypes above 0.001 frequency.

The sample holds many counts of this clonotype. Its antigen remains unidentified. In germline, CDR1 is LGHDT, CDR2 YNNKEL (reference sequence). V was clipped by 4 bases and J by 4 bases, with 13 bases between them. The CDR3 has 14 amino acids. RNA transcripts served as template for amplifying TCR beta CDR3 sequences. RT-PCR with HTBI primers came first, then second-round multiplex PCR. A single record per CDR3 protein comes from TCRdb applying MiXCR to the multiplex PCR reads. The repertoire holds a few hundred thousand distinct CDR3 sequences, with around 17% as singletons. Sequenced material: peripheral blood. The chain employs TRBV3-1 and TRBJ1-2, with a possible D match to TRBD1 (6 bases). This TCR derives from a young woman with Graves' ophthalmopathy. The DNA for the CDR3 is TGTGCCAGCAGCCTACAAGGGGGTCTCTATGGCTACACCTTC. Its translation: CASSLQGGLYGYTF.